Below, 17 T cell receptor beta chains from the same sample are listed, as sequenced in a study of spatial heterogeneity in lung cancer. In TCRdb, the 5' RACE reads were re-called with MiXCR into one record per CDR3 protein. The table records some 120,000 distinct CDR3 sequences, 10% to 15% of them present only once. Time point described: blood at routine non-recurrence follow-up after resection. Whole RNA came from tumor, nontumor lung or frozen PBMC and was sequenced without being sorted. The sample was PBMCs, taken at follow-up. These receptors were collected from a male donor with early-stage non-small cell lung cancer.

This clonotype came up a few times. The rearrangement joins TRBV4-1 to TRBJ2-3; 8 bases are a match to TRBD2. Germline assignment: CDR1 MGHRA and CDR2 YSYEKL. The CDR3 totals 19 residues. V lost 0 bases, J lost 1 base, and 12 bases stayed unmatched. The CDR3 is CASSQDSGGGSPGTDTQYF. The CDR3 DNA is TGCGCCAGCAGCCAAGATTCGGGGGGGGGCAGCCCCGGCACAGATACGCAGTATTTT.

This clonotype has at least ten counts. The J gene is TRBJ2-5, the V gene TRBV10-3; D might be TRBD1 or TRBD2, each matching 5 bases. Looked up from germline, CDR1 is ENHRY and CDR2 is SYGVKD. The CDR3 is 14 residues long. Deletions cut 5 bases from V and 1 base from J, with 11 bases between. The CDR3 region has the DNA TGTGCCATCAGTCCCGGGACCATCCAAGAGACCCAGTACTTC. It translates to CAISPGTIQETQYF.

This clonotype was observed at least ten times. The chain links TRBV6-2 or TRBV6-3 to TRBJ1-2; possible D gene TRBD1, 5 bases. V was cut by 6 bases and J by 4 bases, with 12 bases left in between. This CDR3 comprises 13 residues. Germline CDR1 reads MNHEY; CDR2 reads SVGEGT. CDR3 bases: TGTGCCAGCAGCCGGGGACTGGGCTATGGCTACACCTTC. Translation gives CASSRGLGYGYTF.

This clonotype has a count of ten or more. The chain combines TRBV5-1 with TRBJ2-1; TRBD2 agrees at 10 bases. Per the germline V gene, CDR1 is SGHRS and CDR2 is YFSETQ. The CDR3 consists of 15 residues. The trim removed 2 bases at V and 5 bases at J, leaving 4 bases unmatched. CDR3 sequence: CASSFQAGGHNEQFF. The CDR3 bases are TGCGCCAGCAGCTTTCAAGCGGGGGGGCACAATGAGCAGTTCTTC.

This clonotype appeared a few times. The chain links TRBV6-1 to TRBJ2-6; 8 positions agree with TRBD1. The germline V gene encodes CDR1 MNHNS and CDR2 SASEGT. The CDR3 consists of 19 residues. The V gene end was trimmed by 6 bases and the J gene end by 0 bases; junction bases not matched to a gene: 13. The CDR3 sequence is CASRPFQGAESSGANVLTF. CDR3 coding DNA: TGTGCCAGCAGGCCTTTCCAGGGGGCAGAAAGCTCTGGGGCCAACGTCCTGACTTTC.

In this sample, this clonotype turned up many times. The CDR3 region is CASGRAADTQYF. CDR3 bases: TGTGCCAGCGGTCGAGCTGCAGATACGCAGTATTTT. The chain couples TRBV6-2 or TRBV6-3 to TRBJ2-3; no definite D call. The CDR3 contains 12 residues. V lost 8 bases and J 4 bases, leaving 10 bases between the germline ends. CDR1 and CDR2 from the germline V gene are MNHEY and SVGEGT.

This clonotype was seen only a few times. This sequence joins TRBV28 and TRBJ1-5; TRBD1 is a possible D gene (5 bases). Germline CDR1 reads MDHEN; CDR2 reads SYDVKM. The CDR3 loop spans 16 amino acids. Trimming removed 5 bases at V and 0 bases at J, with 14 bases between. The CDR3: CASSLRAGFSNQPQHF. In DNA, the CDR3 is TGTGCCAGCAGTCTCAGGGCCGGGTTTAGCAATCAGCCCCAGCATTTT. The full variable domain, with the rest looked up from reference TRBV28 and TRBJ1-5, is DVKVTQSSRYLVKRTGEKVFLECVQDMDHENMFWYRQDPGLGLRLIYFSYDVKMKEKGDIPEGYSVSREKKERFSLILESASTNQTSMYLCASSLRAGFSNQPQHFGDGTRLSIL.

This rearrangement joins TRBV12-3 or TRBV12-4 to TRBJ1-2; TRBD1 matches 11 bases. V dropped 2 bases and J dropped 6; count of bases not matched to a gene: 8. CDR3 length: 16 amino acids. DNA of the CDR3: TGTGCCAGCAGTTTACGGAGGACAGGGGGCGAGGATGGCTACACCTTC. Translated, it gives CASSLRRTGGEDGYTF.

The V and J genes are TRBV12-3 or TRBV12-4 and TRBJ2-2; D remains ambiguous. Trimming shortened V by 6 bases and J by 6 bases, and 14 bases separated the two germline ends. The CDR3 sequence is 14 residues long. CDR3 amino acids: CASRNANSPGELFF. CDR3 DNA sequence: TGTGCCAGCAGGAACGCGAATTCCCCCGGGGAGCTGTTTTTT.

This clonotype was recorded at least ten times. V and J are TRBV10-3 and TRBJ1-1, with D tentatively TRBD1 (6 bases). In germline, CDR1 is ENHRY, CDR2 SYGVKD. Trimming pared 0 bases from V and 6 bases from J, leaving 14 bases between. This CDR3 is 15 amino acids long. In DNA form, the CDR3 reads TGTGCCATCAGTGAGTCGAAGGCCAGGGGCCCTGAAGCTTTCTTT. Its protein product is CAISESKARGPEAFF.

Judged by abundance, this clonotype is medium-sized. The chain joins TRBV28 to TRBJ2-3, with 10 bases lining up with TRBD2. Germline V lookup: CDR1 MDHEN, CDR2 SYDVKM. V lost 5 bases to trimming and J lost 2 bases; unmatched junction nucleotides: 10. The CDR3 consists of 17 residues. The CDR3 spells CASSTSFGLADTDTQYF. DNA of the CDR3: TGTGCCAGCAGTACTTCATTCGGACTAGCGGACACAGATACGCAGTATTTT.

This clonotype was seen a handful of times. The J gene is TRBJ2-3, the V gene TRBV4-1, with a tentative D call TRBD2 (5 bases). Between the trimmed V and J ends, which lost 1 base and 3 bases, there was a span of 14 bases. CDR1 and CDR2 (germline): MGHRA, YSYEKL. The CDR3 runs 16 residues. The CDR3 here is CASSQGETVRTDTQYF. As DNA, the CDR3 is TGCGCCAGCAGCCAAGGGGAGACGGTACGGACAGATACGCAGTATTTT.

This clonotype was seen repeatedly, ten times or more. The chain has TRBV7-2 and TRBJ1-5; no reliable D call. This CDR3 contains 13 residues. V lost 5 bases, J lost 7 bases, and 12 bases lay in between. Germline loops: CDR1 SGHTA, CDR2 FQGNSA. CDR3 sequence: CASSTTSEQPQHF. The DNA of the CDR3 is TGTGCCAGCAGCACGACCTCTGAACAGCCCCAGCATTTT.

The J gene is TRBJ1-2, the V gene TRBV7-9, with no clear D. Per the germline V gene, CDR1 is SEHNR and CDR2 is FQNEAQ (reference sequence). The CDR3 is 15 residues long. With 5 bases removed from V and 1 base from J, the gap between germline ends came to 14 bases. The CDR3 nucleotides are TGTGCCAGCAGCCTAGGACCCGCCTTTAACTATGGCTACACCTTC. It translates to CASSLGPAFNYGYTF.

The J gene is TRBJ1-6, the V gene TRBV27; D gene ambiguous. CDR3 length equals 13 residues. Deletions cut 4 bases from V and 7 bases from J, with 8 bases between. The germline V gene has CDR1 MNHEY and CDR2 SMNVEV (reference sequence). The CDR3 bases are TGTGCCAGCAGTTGGACCTTAAATTCACCCCTCCACTTT. It yields the protein CASSWTLNSPLHF.

CDR3: CSARQGLAGGRRDTQYF. CDR3 nucleotide sequence: TGCAGTGCTAGGCAAGGACTAGCGGGGGGGCGGCGGGATACGCAGTATTTT. V is TRBV20-1 and J is TRBJ2-3; TRBD2 agrees at 15 bases. Per germline, CDR1 DFQATT and CDR2 SNEGSKA (reference sequence). Trimming took 3 bases from V and 6 from J; bases not matched to a gene: 10. The CDR3 contains 17 residues.

V and J are TRBV10-3 and TRBJ2-3, with D unresolved. V was pared by 6 bases and J by 3 bases, with 7 bases between. The CDR3 spans 12 residues. The germline V gene encodes CDR1 ENHRY and CDR2 SYGVKD. The CDR3 DNA follows: TGTGCCATCAGCCCGAATACAGATACGCAGTATTTT. Translated: CAISPNTDTQYF.